A single sample is the source of the 18 T cell receptor beta chains below, sequenced in a study of blood T cell repertoires in COVID-19. TCRdb's table, derived via immunoSEQ multiplex PCR, lists solely in-frame clones and lacks some. The table shows about 240,000 clones, with about 81% occurring only once. The sample was peripheral blood. Receptors originate from a woman aged 80 or over with COVID-19, enrolled during active disease.

CDR3 nucleotides: TGTGCCAGTAGTACTTCCCTAACCGACAGGGCACTCTATGGCTACACCTTC. Residues: CASSTSLTDRALYGYTF. The gene calls are TRBV19 and TRBJ1-2; TRBD1 agrees at 7 bases. From germline, CDR1 is LNHDA and CDR2 SQIVND (reference sequence). The length of the CDR3 is 17 residues. V dropped 4 bases and J dropped 4; count of bases not matched to a gene: 15.

V is TRBV7-9 and J is TRBJ1-1; TRBD1 might be the D (5 bases). Germline V gene lookup returns CDR1 SEHNR and CDR2 FQNEAQ (reference sequence). The CDR3 spans 14 residues. Trimming took 6 bases from V and 7 from J, leaving 18 bases between them. CDR3 residues: CASRATGEYGEAFF. Written as DNA, the CDR3 is TGTGCCAGCAGAGCTACGGGGGAGTACGGTGAAGCTTTCTTT.

This sequence joins TRBV27 and TRBJ2-3; TRBD2 matches at 13 bases. J lost 3 bases, V lost 4 bases, and 1 base had no gene match. CDR1 is MNHEY and CDR2 is SMNVEV in the germline V gene (reference sequence). The CDR3 is 15 residues long. The CDR3 coding sequence is TGTGCCAGCAGTTGGGGACTAGCGGGGACAGATACGCAGTATTTT. This translates into CASSWGLAGTDTQYF.

This chain connects TRBV5-6 to TRBJ1-5; 9 bases agree with TRBD1. The J segment lost 0 bases and the V segment lost 0 bases, leaving 1 base of the junction unmatched. Germline V gene sequence: CDR1 SGHDT, CDR2 YYEEEE. This CDR3 is 16 amino acids long. CDR3 DNA: TGTGCCAGCAGCTTGGGGGGACAGGGTAGCAATCAGCCCCAGCATTTT. The encoded protein is CASSLGGQGSNQPQHF.

The J gene is TRBJ2-6, the V gene TRBV5-6; D not resolved. The CDR3 runs 15 residues. The V gene's germline CDR1 is SGHDT and CDR2 YYEEEE. V was shortened by 2 bases and J by 0 bases, with 6 bases between the two germline ends. The CDR3 spells CASSFRSSGANVLTF. The CDR3 region has the DNA TGTGCCAGCAGCTTCAGGTCCTCTGGGGCCAACGTCCTGACTTTC.

This clone was observed a few times. This chain links TRBV6-6 with TRBJ1-2, with unresolved D. This CDR3 comprises 14 residues. V was trimmed by 5 bases and J by 7 bases, leaving 17 bases between them. Germline V lookup: CDR1 MNHNY, CDR2 SVGAGI (reference sequence). CDR3 sequence (DNA): TGTGCCAGCAGTCCCGAGGAGAAGGGAGGTGGCTACACCTTC. Translation: CASSPEEKGGGYTF.

The V gene is TRBV27, the J gene TRBJ1-1; D ambiguous. Trimming removed 3 bases from V and 1 base from J, with 9 bases in between. Germline loops: CDR1 MNHEY, CDR2 SMNVEV (reference sequence). The CDR3 totals 14 residues. CDR3 in amino acids: CASSFAGANTEAFF. CDR3 sequence (DNA): TGTGCCAGCAGTTTTGCCGGTGCGAACACTGAAGCTTTCTTT.

This chain connects TRBV5-4 to TRBJ2-7, with 9 nucleotides matching TRBD1. The CDR3 totals 13 residues. The V gene end was trimmed by 5 bases and the J gene end by 3 bases; junction bases not matched to a gene: 3. CDR1 and CDR2 from the germline V gene are SGHNT and YYREEE (reference sequence). CDR3 residues: CASRATGGYEQYF. CDR3 bases: TGTGCCAGCAGGGCGACAGGGGGCTACGAGCAGTACTTC.

V gene TRBV10-3 combines with J gene TRBJ2-5; 7 bases agree with TRBD1. Germline lookup yields CDR1 ENHRY and CDR2 SYGVKD. CDR3 size: 14 residues. J was trimmed by 5 bases and V by 3 bases; bases with no gene match: 6. The CDR3 loop reads CAISESTGTETQYF. The CDR3 DNA reads TGTGCCATCAGTGAATCGACAGGGACGGAGACCCAGTACTTC.

This rearrangement joins TRBV24-1 to TRBJ1-3; 7 bases align to TRBD1. J gave up 3 bases and V 2 bases, and 3 bases lay outside the gene matches. Germline assignment: CDR1 KGHDR and CDR2 SFDVKD. CDR3 length: 15 residues. DNA of the CDR3: TGTGCCACCAGTGATTCTAGGACAGGTGGAAACACCATATATTTT. Translating it yields CATSDSRTGGNTIYF.

The chain joins TRBV18 to TRBJ1-5; tentative D call: TRBD1 (5 bases). The CDR3 loop spans 12 amino acids. Trimming shortened V by 3 bases and J by 8 bases, and 8 bases separated the two germline ends. Germline V gives CDR1 KGHSH, CDR2 LQKENI. Written as DNA, the CDR3 is TGTGCCAGCTCACCGCGGGGGGAGCCCCAGCATTTT. Translated, it gives CASSPRGEPQHF.

The chain links TRBV11-2 to TRBJ2-2; 9 bases align to TRBD1. The CDR3 is 15 amino acids. V gave up 5 bases and J gave up 0 bases; unmatched junction bases: 1. Germline-derived CDR1 and CDR2 are SGHAT and FQNNGV. CDR3 nucleotides: TGTGCCAGCAGCGGGACAGGGACGAACACCGGGGAGCTGTTTTTT. Amino acid sequence: CASSGTGTNTGELFF.

The rearrangement joins TRBV27 to TRBJ2-3; D perhaps matches TRBD2 (6 bases). This CDR3 comprises 18 residues. V dropped 1 base and J dropped 4 bases, with 21 bases sitting between them. Germline loops: CDR1 MNHEY, CDR2 SMNVEV (reference sequence). CDR3 DNA: TGTGCCAGCAGTTTATGTCCCTCGACTAGATTCGCCTCAGATACGCAGTATTTT. Translation gives CASSLCPSTRFASDTQYF.

V usage is TRBV30 and J usage is TRBJ2-5, with TRBD2 matching 12 bases. The junction had 6 bases not matched to a gene; V was cut back by 3 bases and J by 7 bases. Germline V gene data show CDR1 as GTSNPN and CDR2 as SVGIG (reference sequence). The CDR3 runs to 14 residues. This CDR3 reads CAWRTSGGGGTQYF. The CDR3 nucleotides are TGTGCCTGGAGGACTAGCGGGGGCGGGGGGACCCAGTACTTC. The whole variable domain, filled in from reference TRBV30 and TRBJ2-5, reads SQTIHQWPATLVQPVGSPLSLECTVEGTSNPNLYWYRQAAGRGLQLLFYSVGIGQISSEVPQNLSASRPQDRQFILSSKKLLLSDSGFYLCAWRTSGGGGTQYFGPGTRLLVL.

The chain uses TRBV6-5 and TRBJ1-2; 7 bases align to TRBD1. The CDR3 runs 14 residues. Germline trimming cut 7 bases from V and 1 base from J; bases unmatched to any gene: 6. The germline gives CDR1 MNHEY, CDR2 SVGAGI. The CDR3 is CASIPRQGNYGYTF. The CDR3 DNA is TGTGCCAGCATCCCCCGACAGGGTAACTATGGCTACACCTTC.

This clone is a singleton in its sample. CDR3 sequence reads: CASRGLAVYNEQFF. CDR3 coding DNA: TGTGCCAGCAGGGGACTAGCGGTCTACAATGAGCAGTTCTTC. The genes are TRBV7-9 and TRBJ2-1; 11 positions agree with TRBD2. Germline loops: CDR1 SEHNR, CDR2 FQNEAQ (reference sequence). V gave up 6 bases and J gave up 3 bases; unmatched junction bases: 1. CDR3 length: 14 residues.

The V and J genes are TRBV2 and TRBJ1-2; D is perhaps TRBD1 (6 bases). With 7 bases removed from V and 4 bases from J, the gap between germline ends came to 16 bases. CDR1 is SNHLY and CDR2 is FYNNEI in the germline V gene. CDR3 length equals 14 residues. DNA for the CDR3: TGTGCCAGCATACGAGAGGGGGTTATCTATGGCTACACCTTC. This translates into CASIREGVIYGYTF.

The V gene is TRBV11-2, the J gene TRBJ1-4, with a tentative D call TRBD1 (6 bases). The CDR3 is 15 amino acids. The germline V gene encodes CDR1 SGHAT and CDR2 FQNNGV. Deletions cut 5 bases from V and 3 bases from J, with 13 bases between. CDR3 bases: TGTGCCAGCAGCATAAACAGGGTGTCTAATGAAAAACTGTTTTTT. Protein product: CASSINRVSNEKLFF.